This T cell receptor (beta chain) was recovered during a study of regulatory T cells in long-lasting Graves disease. Study-wide results and limits: The TCR repertoire of persistent Graves' patients was less diverse than that of newly diagnosed ones.

Time point defined: newly diagnosed GD, antithyroid drugs for less than 3 months. Scientists built the TCR library using RNA that was extracted from PBMCs. At least ten counts were recorded for this clonotype. Its matching antigen is unknown. V shed 4 bases and J 5 bases; nucleotides not matched to a gene: 7. The CDR3 loop spans 15 amino acids. Germline V CDR1 and CDR2: DFQATT, SNEGSKA (reference sequence). Building the TCR beta libraries relied on iRepertoire HTBI primers, and CDR3 regions underwent Arm-PCR. TCRdb re-called the multiplex PCR reads through MiXCR, storing one row per CDR3 protein. The table includes over 400,000 distinct CDR3 sequences, 12% to 15% detected once. The same data also went into a second study, on T cells in Graves' hyperthyroidism and ophthalmopathy. That paper states: A first-round RT-PCR of the TCR CDR3 used the HTBI primer set.

The receptor was derived from a woman in her forties or fifties with Graves disease. The chain combines TRBV20-1 with TRBJ1-4; 10 positions match TRBD1. The sample consisted of peripheral blood mononuclear cells (PBMCs), taken at new diagnosis, from a patient treated with antithyroid drugs. The CDR3 coding sequence is TGCAGTGCTAATTCACCGGGACAGGGGAATGAAAAACTGTTTTTT. Residues: CSANSPGQGNEKLFF.